These T cell receptor beta chains were read from a single sample in a study of patients and donors after allogeneic stem cell transplantation. TCRdb re-derived calls from the RT-PCR reads in MiXCR, one entry per CDR3 protein. This table has 200,000 to 250,000 distinct CDR3 sequences, 13% to 15% appearing once. The source material was blood, either unsorted or a sorted T cell fraction (not recorded which). Receptors were obtained from a human donor who was either an allogeneic HSCT recipient or a stem cell or donor lymphocyte infusion donor (not recorded which). It is not recorded whose cells these are; they may come from a transplant donor. Both conserved end residues are part of each CDR3. Fields, in order: D gene, V gene, clone size, J gene, CDR3 DNA, CDR3 protein. A D gene is named only where the DNA matches it firmly. Size values are once, few and many counts, or a class for expanded clones, and some rows have none.

D: NA
V: TRBV5-1
size: many
J: TRBJ2-2
DNA: TGCGCCAGCAGCCCCGGAGGGACGAACACCGGGGAGCTGTTTTTT
CDR3: CASSPGGTNTGELFF

D: NA
V: TRBV2
size: many
J: TRBJ1-2
DNA: TGTGCCAGCAGTTTCCGGGGTCGGGGGGGTAACTATGGCTACACCTTC
CDR3: CASSFRGRGGNYGYTF

D: NA
V: TRBV9
size: few
J: TRBJ1-1
DNA: TGTGCCAGCAGCTCCCATCCCAGGGGAACTGAAGCTTTCTTT
CDR3: CASSSHPRGTEAFF

D: TRBD2
V: TRBV12-3/TRBV12-4
size: many
J: TRBJ2-5
DNA: TGTGCCAGCTCCGGGGTAGCGGGAGGGCCTGTGACCCAGTACTTC
CDR3: CASSGVAGGPVTQYF

D: NA
V: TRBV7-3
size: NA
J: TRBJ2-2
DNA: TGTGCCAGCAGCCCCCGACTAGAGAACACCGGGGAGCTGTTTTTT
CDR3: CASSPRLENTGELFF

D: NA
V: TRBV6-5
size: few
J: TRBJ1-1
DNA: TGTGCCAGCAGTTACAAGGGGGGCACTGAAGCTTTCTTT
CDR3: CASSYKGGTEAFF

D: NA
V: TRBV2
size: NA
J: TRBJ2-5
DNA: TGTGCCAGCAAAGGGACTGAAGGCGGGACCCAGTACTTC
CDR3: CASKGTEGGTQYF

D: NA
V: TRBV6-1
size: NA
J: TRBJ2-6
DNA: TGTGCCAGCAGTAGGGGAAGCTCTGGGGCCAACGTCCTGACTTTC
CDR3: CASSRGSSGANVLTF

D: NA
V: TRBV7-9
size: few
J: TRBJ2-5
DNA: TGTGCCAGCAGGCGGGACTTTCGCCAAGAGACCCAGTACTTC
CDR3: CASRRDFRQETQYF

D: NA
V: TRBV6-5
size: many
J: TRBJ1-2
DNA: TGTGCCAGCAGTTACTCAGCAGGAGACTATGGCTACACCTTC
CDR3: CASSYSAGDYGYTF

D: NA
V: TRBV7-3
size: few
J: TRBJ1-5
DNA: TGTGCCAGCAGCTTGAGCTTCTATAGCAATCAGCCCCAGCATTTT
CDR3: CASSLSFYSNQPQHF

D: TRBD2
V: TRBV20-1
size: NA
J: TRBJ2-3
DNA: TGCAGTGCTAGACTAGCGGGGGCTCCCGTGACAGATACGCAGTATTTT
CDR3: CSARLAGAPVTDTQYF

D: NA
V: TRBV30
size: many
J: TRBJ1-5
DNA: TGTGCCTGGAGGAATCCGGGAGGCAATCAGCCCCAGCATTTT
CDR3: CAWRNPGGNQPQHF

D: TRBD1
V: TRBV29-1
size: few
J: TRBJ2-2
DNA: TGCAGCGTCCCCGGCAGGGGGCAGGGCGGGGAGCTGTTTTTT
CDR3: CSVPGRGQGGELFF

D: NA
V: TRBV20-1
size: NA
J: TRBJ2-7
DNA: TGCAGTGCCCGAGTGACTCACGGGGGAAACTACGAGCAGTACTTC
CDR3: CSARVTHGGNYEQYF

D: TRBD1
V: TRBV29-1
size: few
J: TRBJ1-6
DNA: TGCAGCGCTGGACAGGGTTCCAATTCACCCCTCCACTTT
CDR3: CSAGQGSNSPLHF

D: NA
V: TRBV20-1
size: few
J: TRBJ2-7
DNA: TGCAGTGCTAGAAACCTCGACAGTCTCTACGAGCAGTACTTC
CDR3: CSARNLDSLYEQYF

D: NA
V: TRBV6-5
size: few
J: TRBJ1-3
DNA: TGTGCCAGCAGTTACTCGAACCCGGGGACTGGGAACACCATATATTTT
CDR3: CASSYSNPGTGNTIYF

D: NA
V: TRBV5-1
size: NA
J: TRBJ2-7
DNA: TGCGCCAGCAGCTTGGCCGATGTGGGCTACGAGCAGTACTTC
CDR3: CASSLADVGYEQYF

D: NA
V: TRBV29-1
size: few
J: TRBJ2-7
DNA: TGCAGCGTTGAAATCCTTGCGGAGAGCTCCTACGAGCAGTACTTC
CDR3: CSVEILAESSYEQYF

D: TRBD2
V: TRBV27
size: many
J: TRBJ2-1
DNA: TGTGCCAGCAGTAAGTTCGTCGGACTAGCAATGGGGGATGAGCAGTTCTTC
CDR3: CASSKFVGLAMGDEQFF

D: NA
V: TRBV11-3
size: NA
J: TRBJ2-1
DNA: TGTGCCAGCAGCCCACAGCCCTTCGGGACAAGCAATGAGCAGTTCTTC
CDR3: CASSPQPFGTSNEQFF

D: TRBD2
V: TRBV5-1
size: NA
J: TRBJ2-3
DNA: TGCGCCAGCAACCCGGGAGGGCCAGGTGATACGCAGTATTTT
CDR3: CASNPGGPGDTQYF

D: NA
V: TRBV5-1
size: NA
J: TRBJ1-1
DNA: TGCGCCAGCAGGCAGGTACAGGACACTGAAGCTTTCTTT
CDR3: CASRQVQDTEAFF

D: TRBD2
V: TRBV7-2
size: few
J: TRBJ2-1
DNA: TGTGCCAGCAGCGGCCCCGGGCTAGCGGGGAGTGAGCAGTTCTTC
CDR3: CASSGPGLAGSEQFF

D: NA
V: TRBV25-1
size: few
J: TRBJ2-5
DNA: TGTGCCAGCAGTCTACCCGGGACTCAAGAGACCCAGTACTTC
CDR3: CASSLPGTQETQYF

D: TRBD1
V: TRBV12-3/TRBV12-4
size: few
J: TRBJ2-5
DNA: TGTGCCAGCAGTTCCTCCCGGACAGGGACGGGCGAGACCCAGTACTTC
CDR3: CASSSSRTGTGETQYF

D: NA
V: TRBV5-1
size: few
J: TRBJ1-1
DNA: TGCGCCAGCAGCACGTTACAGGAGAACACTGAAGCTTTCTTT
CDR3: CASSTLQENTEAFF

D: TRBD2
V: TRBV3-1
size: NA
J: TRBJ2-1
DNA: TGTGCCAGCAGCCCAGACCCTCGGAATAGCGGGGAACAGTACAATGAGCAGTTCTTC
CDR3: CASSPDPRNSGEQYNEQFF

D: NA
V: TRBV14
size: NA
J: TRBJ2-7
DNA: TGTGCCAGCAGCTTAGGGGCTGCTTCGCACGAGCAGTACTTC
CDR3: CASSLGAASHEQYF

D: NA
V: TRBV11-2
size: NA
J: TRBJ2-1
DNA: TGTGCCAGCAGCTTAAGGTGGGCAGGGGACTACAATGAGCAGTTCTTC
CDR3: CASSLRWAGDYNEQFF